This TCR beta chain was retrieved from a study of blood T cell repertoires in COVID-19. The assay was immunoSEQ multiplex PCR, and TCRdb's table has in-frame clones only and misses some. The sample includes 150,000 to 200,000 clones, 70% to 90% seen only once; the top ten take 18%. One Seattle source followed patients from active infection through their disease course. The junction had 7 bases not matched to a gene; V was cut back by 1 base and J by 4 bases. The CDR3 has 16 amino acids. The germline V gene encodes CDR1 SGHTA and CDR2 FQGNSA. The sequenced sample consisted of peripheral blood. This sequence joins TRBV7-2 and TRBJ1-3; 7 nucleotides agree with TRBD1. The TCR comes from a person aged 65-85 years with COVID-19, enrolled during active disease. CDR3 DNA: TGTGCCAGCAGCTTAGTGGGACAGAGCGCCGGAAACACCATATATTTT. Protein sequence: CASSLVGQSAGNTIYF.